This entry describes one TCR beta chain. Its matching antigen is unknown. The CDR3 totals 13 residues. From germline, CDR1 is SGHAT and CDR2 FQNNGV. V shed 4 bases and J shed 3 bases, with 7 bases lying between them. The sample is drawn from a study of cytomegalovirus exposure and HLA in healthy donors. At the level of the study: Researchers found that roughly 81% of almost 400 genotyped donors fell within the Caucasian-associated ancestry cluster. Overall study findings and caveats: In a later analysis, TCR beta V- and J-gene trimming showed a link to a missense DCLRE1C variant. HLA allele associations emerged for about 18,000 TCR beta sequences in a later analysis, at 0.05 false discovery rate. V segments that were indistinguishable, TRBV6-2 and TRBV6-3 among them, were omitted from analysis.

The PCR ran on 60 Vbeta and 13 Jbeta primers. Some clones are missing from TCRdb's copy, which holds only in-frame ones; the method was immunoSEQ multiplex PCR. The table lists fewer than 95,000 clones, around 80% of them singletons. This receptor was taken from a man younger than 35 in good health and CMV-seronegative. This chain links TRBV11-2 with TRBJ1-5; no firm D call. Sample: PBMCs. The CDR3 sequence: CASSSSPNQPQHF. The CDR3 bases are TGTGCCAGCAGCTCGAGCCCCAATCAGCCCCAGCATTTT.